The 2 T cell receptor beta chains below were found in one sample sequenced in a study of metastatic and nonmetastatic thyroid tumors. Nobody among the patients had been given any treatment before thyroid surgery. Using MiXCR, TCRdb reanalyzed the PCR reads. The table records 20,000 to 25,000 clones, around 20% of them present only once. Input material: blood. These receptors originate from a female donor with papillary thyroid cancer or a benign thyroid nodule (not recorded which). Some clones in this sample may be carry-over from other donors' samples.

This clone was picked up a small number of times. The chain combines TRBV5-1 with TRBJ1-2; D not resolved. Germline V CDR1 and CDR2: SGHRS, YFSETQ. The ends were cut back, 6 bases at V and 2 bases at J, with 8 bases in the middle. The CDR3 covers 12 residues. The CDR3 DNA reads TGCGCCAGCAAGACGGAGAACTATGGCTACACCTTC. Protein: CASKTENYGYTF.

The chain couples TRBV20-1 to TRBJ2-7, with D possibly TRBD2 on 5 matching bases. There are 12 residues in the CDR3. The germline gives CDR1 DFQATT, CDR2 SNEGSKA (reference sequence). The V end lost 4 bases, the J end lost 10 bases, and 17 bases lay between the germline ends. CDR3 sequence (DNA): TGCAGTGCTAACAGCCACTCAGCGGCTCAGTACTTC. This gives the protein CSANSHSAAQYF.